This TCR beta chain is drawn from a study of CD8 T cells in Susac syndrome. After extraction with the RNeasy kit, roughly 0.45 to 1 ug of the RNA was reverse transcribed using random hexamers. Using its own MiXCR run on the immunoSEQ multiplex PCR reads, TCRdb lists one record per CDR3 protein. This sample has approximately 150,000 distinct CDR3 sequences; 90% to 95% occur once, and the top ten carry around 0.075%. Negative isolation was used for CD8+ and CD4+ T cells and FACS enrichment for TEMRA cells. This clonotype was sampled from a human donor in good health. What was sequenced was CD4+ T cells from PBMCs.

The CDR3 nucleotides are TGCGCCAGCAGCTGGACAGCAACGAACACCGGGGAGCTGTTTTTT. Protein sequence: CASSWTATNTGELFF. The rearrangement joins TRBV5-1 to TRBJ2-2; weak D call: TRBD1 (6 bases). The V gene lost 3 bases and the J gene lost 0 bases, with 9 bases spanning the gap. Germline V lookup: CDR1 SGHRS, CDR2 YFSETQ. CDR3 size: 15 residues.